This T cell receptor beta chain was documented in a study of glioma-infiltrating T cells. The iRepertoire nested amplicon-rescue multiplex PCR amplified TCR alpha and beta CDR3s from RNA. Each CDR3 protein is one row after TCRdb ran MiXCR on the multiplex PCR reads. The data hold under 200,000 distinct CDR3 sequences, with around 40% observed a single time. This clonotype was seen at least ten times. CDR1 is MNHNS and CDR2 is SASEGT in the germline V gene. V trimming: 7 bases; J trimming: 6 bases; junction bases outside the gene matches: 4. The CDR3 is made up of 13 amino acids. The receptor was derived from a human donor with low-grade glioma or glioblastoma, undergoing nonglioma brain surgery, or in good health (not recorded which). The chain links TRBV6-1 to TRBJ2-1; 9 nucleotides align to TRBD2. The sequenced sample consisted of glioma tissue, nonneoplastic brain tissue, or PBMCs (not recorded which). The CDR3 DNA sequence: TGTGCCAGCAATTCACTAGCGGGCAATGAGCAGTTCTTC. Encoded protein: CASNSLAGNEQFF.